A single T cell receptor beta chain is shown here with its context. Its cognate antigen is unknown. The sample comes from a study of T cell responses to AZD1222 COVID-19 vaccine. Assay: immunoSEQ multiplex PCR; the TCRdb copy retains only in-frame clones and omits some. The sample includes approximately 100,000 clones, roughly nine tenths of them seen just once. Study-level results: No repertoire was sampled before or during the peak T cell response, only after it. CD4 TCRs linked to vaccination spanned spike, dominating at 160-218 and 743-854.

Trimming removed 10 bases from V and 5 bases from J; junction bases left unmatched: 6. Germline loops: CDR1 MNHEY, CDR2 SVGAGI. The CDR3 runs to 12 residues. The starting material was peripheral blood, obtained on day 0 of AZD1222 vaccination. This receptor was obtained from an adult in good health. J is TRBJ1-2 and V is TRBV6-5; 8 bases align to TRBD1. CDR3 sequence (DNA): TGTGCCACCGACAGGGGAGGGTATGGCTACACCTTC. Its protein product is CATDRGGYGYTF.